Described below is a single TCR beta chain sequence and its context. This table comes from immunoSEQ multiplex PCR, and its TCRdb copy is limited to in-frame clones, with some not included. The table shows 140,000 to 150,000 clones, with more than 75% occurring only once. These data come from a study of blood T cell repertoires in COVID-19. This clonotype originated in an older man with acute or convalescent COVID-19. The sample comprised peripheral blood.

CDR3 loop: CASSFTLGGRGEQFF. The CDR3 bases are TGTGCCAGCAGCTTTACTTTGGGTGGCCGAGGTGAGCAGTTCTTC. The V and J genes are TRBV5-4 and TRBJ2-1, with D hard to call. This CDR3 contains 15 residues. Germline V gives CDR1 SGHNT, CDR2 YYREEE (reference sequence). V was cut by 2 bases and J by 9 bases, with 18 bases left in between.